This T cell receptor beta chain was sequenced for a study of CD8 T cells in Susac syndrome. Random hexamers were used to reverse transcribe the RNA input (about 0.45 to 1 ug). The TCR beta CDR3 was amplified by immunoSEQ multiplex PCR across 54 Vbeta, 13 Jbeta. TCRdb processed the immunoSEQ multiplex PCR reads anew with MiXCR; each CDR3 protein has one entry. Of around 190,000 distinct CDR3 sequences in the sample, 90% to 95% were seen once. The germline V gene encodes CDR1 MNHNS and CDR2 SASEGT. V dropped 6 bases and J dropped 6 bases, with 12 bases sitting between them. CDR3 length equals 13 residues. Sequencing of TCR beta, carried out with a high-throughput approach, was applied to CD8+ and CD4+ T cells from the blood.

The V call is TRBV6-1, the J call TRBJ2-1; D is uncertain. The clonotype originates from a human donor in good health. The sample consisted of CD4+ T cells from PBMCs. In DNA form, the CDR3 reads TGTGCCAGCAGATCCCCTGGGTTCAATGAGCAGTTCTTC. It is translated as CASRSPGFNEQFF.